Listed below are T cell receptor beta chains from one sample, sequenced in a study of T-cell memory formation after mild COVID-19. One entry per CDR3 protein, called by TCRdb with MiXCR from the 5' RACE reads. The sample includes about 340,000 distinct CDR3 sequences, approximately 15% of them seen just once. Sequences were obtained from PBMCs or a T cell subset sorted from them (not recorded which). The receptors come from a man between 18 and 35 years old who had mild COVID-19 (a few samples of this study predate the infection). Cell type and time point are not known. Both conserved end residues are part of each CDR3. The D gene is left open where the match is weak. Size is stated for part of the rows, as once, few or many counts, or as a class when the clone is expanded.

V	size	J	D	DNA	CDR3
TRBV7-2	-	TRBJ2-1	-	TGTGCCAGCAGCTTTTACCTGAACAATGAGCAGTTCTTC	CASSFYLNNEQFF
TRBV7-9	-	TRBJ1-1	-	TGTGCCAGCAGCACTTGGGCGAACACTGAAGCTTTCTTT	CASSTWANTEAFF
TRBV7-2	-	TRBJ1-2	-	TGTGCCAGCAGCTTAGTAGGGGCCCCTGGGACTGGCTACACCTTC	CASSLVGAPGTGYTF
TRBV7-2	-	TRBJ2-5	-	TGTGCCAGCAGCCGTTTTTGGCCGAAAGAGACCCAGTACTTC	CASSRFWPKETQYF
TRBV5-1	-	TRBJ2-5	TRBD2	TGCGCCAGCAGCTTGGAGGGAGGGGCCCAAGAGACCCAGTACTTC	CASSLEGGAQETQYF
TRBV6-2/TRBV6-3	-	TRBJ2-2	TRBD1	TGTGCCAGCAGTCCTTACAGGGGAAACACCGGGGAGCTGTTTTTT	CASSPYRGNTGELFF
TRBV5-6	few	TRBJ1-5	-	TGTGCCAGCAGCTATGGTTGGGGGGGCAATCAGCCCCAGCATTTT	CASSYGWGGNQPQHF
TRBV12-3/TRBV12-4	few	TRBJ2-6	-	TGTGCCAGCAGTTTTCACCCTGGGGCCAACGTCCTGACTTTC	CASSFHPGANVLTF
TRBV12-3/TRBV12-4	-	TRBJ1-4	-	TGTGCCAGCACCCAAGGGCGGGCTTTTTCTGAAAAACTGTTTTTT	CASTQGRAFSEKLFF
TRBV9	few	TRBJ1-2	-	TGTGCCAGCAGCGTAGCGGTTGGCACCCCCTACGGCTACACCTTC	CASSVAVGTPYGYTF
TRBV6-1	few	TRBJ1-6	-	TGTGCCAGCGGGGCGTCCCGGGCCTACTCATCCAGCCATTCACCCCTCCACTTT	CASGASRAYSSSHSPLHF
TRBV29-1	-	TRBJ1-2	TRBD1	TGCAGCGTTGACGGGACAGGGACCTATGGCTACACCTTC	CSVDGTGTYGYTF
TRBV3-1	few	TRBJ2-3	TRBD2	TGTGCCAGCAGCCAAGTGGGACTAGCGGCAGATACGCAGTATTTT	CASSQVGLAADTQYF
TRBV4-1	-	TRBJ2-2	-	TGCGCCAGCAGCCAAGAACCCCCCGGGTCCGGGGAGCTGTTTTTT	CASSQEPPGSGELFF
TRBV5-1	-	TRBJ1-1	TRBD1	TGCGCCAGCAGCCAAGATACAGGGGTTAACACTGAAGCTTTCTTT	CASSQDTGVNTEAFF
TRBV12-5	few	TRBJ1-4	TRBD1	TGTGCTAGTGGTTTGATGAGACCGGGACAGGGGACTAATGAAAAACTGTTTTTT	CASGLMRPGQGTNEKLFF
TRBV7-9	many	TRBJ2-5	TRBD2	TGTGCCAGCAGCCGGGACTACGCTGAGACCCAGTACTTC	CASSRDYAETQYF
TRBV7-3	few	TRBJ2-6	-	TGTGCCAGCAGCTTAACGGGGGCGGCTGGGGCCAACGTCCTGACTTTC	CASSLTGAAGANVLTF
TRBV2	few	TRBJ1-5	TRBD1	TGTGCCAGCGGCCGGGACAGGGGGCTTCAGCCCCAGCATTTT	CASGRDRGLQPQHF
TRBV12-3/TRBV12-4	few	TRBJ1-2	-	TGTGCCAGCAGCCCCCTAGGGGATTGGAATGGCTACACCTTC	CASSPLGDWNGYTF
TRBV6-5	-	TRBJ1-1	TRBD1	TGTGCCAGCAGTTACGGACAGGTGGGGAGAGCTTTCTTT	CASSYGQVGRAFF
TRBV5-8	-	TRBJ2-1	TRBD2	TGTGCCAGCAGCCGGAGAAGCGGGGGGGCCAGTGAGCAGTTCTTC	CASSRRSGGASEQFF
TRBV6-4	-	TRBJ2-4	-	TGTGCCAGCAGAACAGGCGACAGGAGCAAAAACATTCAGTACTTC	CASRTGDRSKNIQYF
TRBV25-1	few	TRBJ1-2	-	TGTGCCAGCAGTAAAGGGGGAGACTATGGCTACACCTTC	CASSKGGDYGYTF
TRBV5-1	-	TRBJ2-5	-	TGCGCCAGCAGCTCAGCCGGACTCCCCCAGTACTTC	CASSSAGLPQYF
TRBV20-1	few	TRBJ2-1	TRBD1	TGCAGTGCTAGCAGGGGGAACGGGAATGAGCAGTTCTTC	CSASRGNGNEQFF
TRBV19	few	TRBJ1-4	-	TGTGCCAGTAAACATCGCCAGTCTAATGAAAAACTGTTTTTT	CASKHRQSNEKLFF
TRBV20-1	few	TRBJ1-2	TRBD1	TGCAGTGCAACACAGGGGGCTAACTATGGCTACACCTTC	CSATQGANYGYTF
TRBV29-1	-	TRBJ2-3	-	TGCAGCGTTGGACAGACCTCAGGGCTAGCGCAGTATTTT	CSVGQTSGLAQYF
TRBV5-8	many	TRBJ2-1	-	TGTGCCAGCAGCTTTTTCCGGGGGAATTCCTACAATGAGCAGTTCTTC	CASSFFRGNSYNEQFF
TRBV6-2/TRBV6-3	-	TRBJ2-1	-	TGTGCCAGCAGTTACTCTGCGCCCCCGCGCAATGAGCAGTTCTTC	CASSYSAPPRNEQFF